Listed here are 10 T cell receptor beta chains from one sample, sequenced in a study of neurological immune-mediated disorders. TCRdb analysed the 5' RACE reads with MiXCR anew, one entry per CDR3 protein. Of tens of thousands of distinct CDR3 sequences listed, about 3.4% are singletons. The sequenced sample was PBMCs. The receptors stem from a man aged 35-49 years with multiple sclerosis.

This clonotype was recorded at least ten times. The chain recombines TRBV5-1 with TRBJ1-1; no reliable D call. This CDR3 contains 16 residues. The germline V gene has CDR1 SGHRS and CDR2 YFSETQ. V was shortened by 1 base and J by 7 bases, with 20 bases between the two germline ends. For the CDR3, the DNA is TGCGCCAGCAGCTTGATTGCAGGTGCCCGCGGGAATGAAGCTTTCTTT. Residues: CASSLIAGARGNEAFF.

This clonotype was counted many times. The chain joins TRBV24-1 to TRBJ2-5; a possible D gene is TRBD2 (5 bases). V lost 0 bases and J 4 bases, leaving 14 bases between the germline ends. Germline values: CDR1 KGHDR, CDR2 SFDVKD. The CDR3 covers 16 residues. CDR3 sequence: CATSDLGPRGSETQYF. The CDR3 DNA sequence: TGTGCCACCAGTGATTTGGGACCGCGCGGGTCAGAGACCCAGTACTTC.

This clonotype was detected ten times or more. The CDR3 protein is CASSIGTSGYFYNEQFF. DNA of the CDR3: TGCGCCAGCAGCATCGGGACTAGCGGATACTTTTACAATGAGCAGTTCTTC. The rearrangement links TRBV5-1 to TRBJ2-1; TRBD2 aligns across 11 bases. V gave up 4 bases and J gave up 4 bases; unmatched junction bases: 10. The length of the CDR3 is 17 residues. CDR1 is SGHRS, CDR2 YFSETQ, per germline.

Many counts were recorded for this clonotype. This sequence joins TRBV5-1 and TRBJ1-6, with 7 bases fitting TRBD1. From germline, CDR1 is SGHRS and CDR2 YFSETQ. V was clipped by 0 bases and J by 8 bases; unmatched bases: 2. CDR3 length equals 14 residues. The CDR3 region has the DNA TGCGCCAGCAGCTTGGGCCAGGGGGATTCACCCCTCCACTTT. This gives the protein CASSLGQGDSPLHF.

This clonotype was recorded at least ten times. The chain recombines TRBV6-5 with TRBJ2-7, with 11 bases identical to TRBD2. Germline V gene sequence: CDR1 MNHEY, CDR2 SVGAGI. The CDR3 consists of 15 residues. J was trimmed by 0 bases and V by 5 bases; bases with no gene match: 3. Here the CDR3 reads CASSEGLADSYEQYF. DNA for the CDR3: TGTGCCAGCAGTGAGGGACTAGCGGACTCCTACGAGCAGTACTTC.

Concerning this clonotype: A much larger clone lies one base from this, so it may be a read error. The rearrangement links TRBV9 to TRBJ2-2, with a possible D match to TRBD2 (5 bases). The CDR3 is made up of 14 amino acids. V was shortened by 4 bases and J by 5 bases, with 12 bases between the two germline ends. CDR1 SGDLS and CDR2 YYNGEE come from the germline V gene. CDR3 in DNA: TGTGCCAGCAGCCACTCTAGCAGGACCGGGGAGCTGTTTTTT. Translation: CASSHSSRTGELFF.

This clonotype was counted many times. This sequence joins TRBV6-5 and TRBJ2-1; D unresolved. The germline gives CDR1 MNHEY, CDR2 SVGAGI. The CDR3 is 12 residues long. With 5 bases removed from V and 6 bases from J, the gap between germline ends came to 8 bases. The CDR3 DNA is TGTGCCAGCAGTACCCGGAGCAATGAGCAGTTCTTC. Translation: CASSTRSNEQFF.

This clonotype was observed a few times. This may be a read error, as it is one base from a much larger clone. The CDR3 carries no conserved terminal phenylalanine or tryptophan, so it likely arises from a read error. This chain uses TRBV5-1 with TRBJ1-4; tentatively, D is TRBD1 (6 bases). The CDR3 is 15 residues long. The V and J ends lost 4 bases and 8 bases respectively, with 18 bases between them. Germline assignment: CDR1 SGHRS and CDR2 YFSETQ. The CDR3 region is CASSPGPGADEKLFC. The CDR3 nucleotides read TGCGCCAGCAGCCCGGGACCGGGGGCGGACGAAAAACTGTTTTGT.

This clonotype was counted at least ten times. V is TRBV12-3 or TRBV12-4 and J is TRBJ2-6; TRBD1 matches at 8 bases. The V gene end was trimmed by 6 bases and the J gene end by 2 bases; junction bases not matched to a gene: 3. The CDR3 covers 15 residues. The CDR3 region is CASRTTGAGANVLTF. The CDR3 DNA follows: TGTGCCAGCAGGACGACAGGGGCTGGGGCCAACGTCCTGACTTTC.

There are many counts of this clonotype. The chain couples TRBV5-1 to TRBJ2-3; 10 nucleotides line up with TRBD2. V trimming: 3 bases; J trimming: 5 bases; junction bases outside the gene matches: 3. This CDR3 contains 14 residues. Germline V gene data show CDR1 as SGHRS and CDR2 as YFSETQ. The CDR3 nucleotides read TGCGCCAGCAGCTGGACTAGCGGCCAAGATACGCAGTATTTT. Translated: CASSWTSGQDTQYF.